This T cell receptor (beta chain) was profiled in a study of cytomegalovirus exposure and HLA in healthy donors. A note on this clone: Its target is unknown.

Germline-derived CDR1 and CDR2 are SGHKS and YYEKEE (reference sequence). The CDR3 covers 16 residues. Trimming cost V 2 bases and J 0 bases; bases outside gene matches: 5. Each of the donors was a healthy bone marrow donor. PCR was performed using 60 Vbeta and 13 Jbeta primers. Data came from immunoSEQ multiplex PCR; TCRdb stores just in-frame clones and leaves some out. The data contain over 150,000 clones, 80% of them singletons. Study-wide results and caveats: CMV serostatus was the sole immune exposure data available. An assumption of roughly uniform sequencing depth across donors underlay the presence/absence analyses. Among donors in an Asian-associated ancestry cluster, a later analysis reportedly found fewer N-insertions than the approximately 670-donor mean.

This chain uses TRBV5-5 with TRBJ1-5; TRBD1 agrees at 7 bases. The receptor was derived from a man younger than 35 in good health and CMV-seropositive. Specimen: PBMCs. The CDR3 loop is CASSLEQGPSNQPQHF. DNA for the CDR3: TGTGCCAGCAGCTTAGAACAGGGGCCTAGCAATCAGCCCCAGCATTTT.